The T cell receptor beta chain under discussion was sequenced for a study of T cells expressing NK-cell markers (dated by TCRdb to the early 2020s). Broadly, across the study: Seven to nine donors provided sorted CD3+CD56+NKG2C+, CD3+CD56+NKG2C- and CD3+CD56-NKG2C+ T-cell subsets, whose TCR beta-chain repertoires were profiled. Among the eight sequenced donors, seven were HCMV-seropositive and one was HCMV-seronegative. Randomly selected healthy volunteers, three men and five women, were used as the eight sequenced donors. Illumina HiSeq 2000/2500, MiSeq or NextSeq was used to sequence libraries as 2 x 150 bp reads.

As concerns this clonotype: Its antigen is still unknown.

The sample was run on an Illumina HiSeq 2000. 5'RACE template switching, by which a universal primer site and unique molecular identifiers were added, was used to make TCR beta cDNA libraries. Synthesis of cDNA was primed from the TCR beta constant segment and was followed by two consecutive PCR amplification steps. Concerning the study's data processing: MIGEC was used to demultiplex reads and group the reads by UMI, and MiTCR was used to assemble and quantify clonotypes. Only TCR cDNA sequences supported by at least two reads were kept to exclude erroneous sequences. The tcR package was used for downstream repertoire analysis, with clonotypes matched between fractions based on CDR3 nucleotide sequence plus V segment. VDJmatch was used to annotate antigen specificity against VDJdb, with one amino acid substitution in CDR3 permitted. Reads reprocessed by TCRdb are summarized as one entry per CDR3 protein sequence, and DNA is absent. TCRdb's processing, not the study's, gives the V and J calls here. This sample's table has entries for roughly 390,000 distinct CDR3 sequences. The top ten hold approximately 11% of the sample.

The CDR3 covers 15 residues, taking in both the cysteine and the phenylalanine. This entry has no DNA. From a lookup of the germline V gene, CDR1 and CDR2 are SGHRS and YFSETQ. The paper's findings and limits, for the study overall: Those dominant clonotypes were again the most abundant among CD3+CD56-NKG2C+ cells in a few donors, at roughly 25-60.1%. Whether the expanded NKG2C-expressing T cell clones were specific for HCMV antigens was left unclear. In six or seven donors, the dominant CD3+CD56+NKG2C+ clonotypes ranked among the top 10 CD8+ clonotypes, making up about 1.0-8% of CD8+ T cells.

To determine HCMV serostatus, a commercial ELISA kit was used to detect HCMV-specific IgG in serum. Peripheral blood mononuclear cells were isolated from blood by Ficoll density gradient centrifugation. The TCR sequence derives from a woman in her forties or fifties in good health. Donor details come from another sample of the same person, matched by shared clones. The V gene is TRBV5-1 and the J gene is TRBJ1-6; no DNA is available, so the TRBD1 call from TCRdb remains unchecked. The sequencing input was blood T cells: a sorted CD56 or NKG2C T cell subset, CD4+ or CD8+ T cells, or bulk PBMC T cells (not recorded which). The CDR3 has the sequence CASSPRDRMNSPLHF.